Listed below are T cell receptor beta chains from one sample, sequenced in a study of PD-1 blockade in classical Hodgkin lymphoma. Using immunoSEQ multiplex PCR, the repertoire was profiled, and TCRdb retains in-frame clones only, with some absent. Found here are approximately 61,000 clones, about 85% of them singletons; the top ten hold more than 8%. The sample consisted of peripheral blood mononuclear cells (PBMCs), taken before the fourth cycle of nivolumab. Receptors originate from a human donor with classical Hodgkin lymphoma. CDR3s include the opening cysteine and the closing phenylalanine or tryptophan. Fields, in order: D gene, V gene, J gene, CDR3 protein. D genes are given only for firm matches.

D gene: NA; V gene: TRBV5-1; J gene: TRBJ2-7; CDR3 protein: CASSEHAPVGEQYF
D gene: NA; V gene: TRBV5-1; J gene: TRBJ2-3; CDR3 protein: CASSLMSGTDTQYF
D gene: NA; V gene: TRBV6-5; J gene: TRBJ1-6; CDR3 protein: CASSYSGNSYNSPLHF
D gene: NA; V gene: TRBV2; J gene: TRBJ2-1; CDR3 protein: CASRGTYLQYEQFF
D gene: NA; V gene: TRBV7-9; J gene: TRBJ1-5; CDR3 protein: CASSLGSNSNQPQHF
D gene: NA; V gene: TRBV28; J gene: TRBJ2-2; CDR3 protein: CASSLRRNTGELFF
D gene: TRBD2; V gene: TRBV7-9; J gene: TRBJ2-2; CDR3 protein: CASRPRTSGAPNTGELFF
D gene: NA; V gene: TRBV7-6; J gene: TRBJ1-4; CDR3 protein: CASSLEEGNNEKLFF
D gene: TRBD1; V gene: TRBV5-1; J gene: TRBJ1-5; CDR3 protein: CASSPGQSNQPQHF
D gene: NA; V gene: TRBV6-5; J gene: TRBJ1-1; CDR3 protein: CASRAGDTEAFF
D gene: NA; V gene: TRBV5-1; J gene: TRBJ1-3; CDR3 protein: CASSLEGGSGNTIYF
D gene: TRBD1; V gene: TRBV7-9; J gene: TRBJ1-4; CDR3 protein: CASEAPGQGNEKLFF
D gene: TRBD1; V gene: TRBV6-6; J gene: TRBJ2-7; CDR3 protein: CASHRGGSYEQYF
D gene: TRBD2; V gene: TRBV11-2; J gene: TRBJ2-1; CDR3 protein: CASSLGGGAYNEQFF
D gene: NA; V gene: TRBV2; J gene: TRBJ1-2; CDR3 protein: CASSVATAANYGYTF
D gene: TRBD1; V gene: TRBV5-3; J gene: TRBJ1-2; CDR3 protein: CARSPGQGDYGYTF
D gene: NA; V gene: TRBV5-1; J gene: TRBJ1-1; CDR3 protein: CASRWGAGNTEAFF
D gene: TRBD1; V gene: TRBV5-1; J gene: TRBJ1-3; CDR3 protein: CASSATGASGNTIYF
D gene: NA; V gene: TRBV5-1; J gene: TRBJ2-5; CDR3 protein: CASSLAPRGAGEQYF
D gene: NA; V gene: TRBV19; J gene: TRBJ2-7; CDR3 protein: CASSISFGHNYEQYF
D gene: TRBD2; V gene: TRBV4-2; J gene: TRBJ2-3; CDR3 protein: CASSPPISGGAADTQYF
D gene: TRBD2; V gene: TRBV7-8; J gene: TRBJ2-2; CDR3 protein: CASSPYPPRGKTGELFF
D gene: NA; V gene: TRBV29-1; J gene: TRBJ1-4; CDR3 protein: CSVDGPNEKLFF
D gene: NA; V gene: TRBV5-4; J gene: TRBJ2-3; CDR3 protein: CASSLGRDSSTDTQYF
D gene: TRBD1; V gene: TRBV6-5; J gene: TRBJ2-6; CDR3 protein: CASSDRVSGANVLTF
D gene: TRBD2; V gene: TRBV5-1; J gene: TRBJ2-7; CDR3 protein: CASSFMGTSGTEQYF
D gene: NA; V gene: TRBV11-2; J gene: TRBJ2-3; CDR3 protein: CASSTERVANTDTQYF
D gene: TRBD1; V gene: TRBV5-1; J gene: TRBJ1-2; CDR3 protein: CASSPRGLGYGYTF
D gene: TRBD2; V gene: TRBV7-9; J gene: TRBJ2-3; CDR3 protein: CASSSRSSGGPEDTQYF
D gene: NA; V gene: TRBV6-1; J gene: TRBJ1-1; CDR3 protein: CASSEAVREARAFF
D gene: NA; V gene: TRBV7-9; J gene: TRBJ1-4; CDR3 protein: CASSLEGVREEKLFF
D gene: TRBD1; V gene: TRBV27; J gene: TRBJ1-6; CDR3 protein: CASTRTGSPSPLHF
D gene: NA; V gene: TRBV29-1; J gene: TRBJ1-4; CDR3 protein: CSVVGQGYEKLFF